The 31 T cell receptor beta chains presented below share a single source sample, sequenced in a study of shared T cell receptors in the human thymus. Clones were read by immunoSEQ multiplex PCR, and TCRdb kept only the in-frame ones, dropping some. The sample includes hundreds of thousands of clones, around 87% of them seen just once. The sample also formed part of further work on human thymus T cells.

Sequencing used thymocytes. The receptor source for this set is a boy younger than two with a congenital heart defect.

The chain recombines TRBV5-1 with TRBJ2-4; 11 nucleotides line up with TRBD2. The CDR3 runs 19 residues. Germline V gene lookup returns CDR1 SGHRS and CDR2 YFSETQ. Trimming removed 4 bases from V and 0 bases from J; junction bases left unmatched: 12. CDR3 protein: CASSIGLAGEVLAKNIQYF. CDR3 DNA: TGCGCCAGCAGCATCGGACTAGCGGGTGAAGTACTAGCCAAAAACATTCAGTACTTC.

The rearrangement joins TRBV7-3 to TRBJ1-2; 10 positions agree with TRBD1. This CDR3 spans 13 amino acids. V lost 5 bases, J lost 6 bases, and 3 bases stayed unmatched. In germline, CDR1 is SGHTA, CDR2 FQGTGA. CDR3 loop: CASSQGTGDGYTF. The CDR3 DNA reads TGTGCCAGCAGCCAAGGGACAGGGGATGGCTACACCTTC.

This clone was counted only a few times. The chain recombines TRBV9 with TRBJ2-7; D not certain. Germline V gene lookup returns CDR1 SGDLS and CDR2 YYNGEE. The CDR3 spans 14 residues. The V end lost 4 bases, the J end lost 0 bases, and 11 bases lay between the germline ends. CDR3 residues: CASSPRGSSYEQYF. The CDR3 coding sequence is TGTGCCAGCAGCCCCCGAGGCAGCTCCTACGAGCAGTACTTC.

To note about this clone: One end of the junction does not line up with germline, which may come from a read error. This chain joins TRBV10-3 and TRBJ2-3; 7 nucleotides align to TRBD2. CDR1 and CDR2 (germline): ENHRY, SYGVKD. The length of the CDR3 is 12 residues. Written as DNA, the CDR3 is TGTGCCATCGGTGAGGCTAGCGGTACGCAGTATTTT. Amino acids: CAIGEASGTQYF.

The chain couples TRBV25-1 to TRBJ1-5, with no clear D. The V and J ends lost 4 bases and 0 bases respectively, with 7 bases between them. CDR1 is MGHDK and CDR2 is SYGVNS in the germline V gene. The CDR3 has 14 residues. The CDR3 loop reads CASSGGNSNQPQHF. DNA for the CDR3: TGTGCCAGCAGTGGAGGGAATAGCAATCAGCCCCAGCATTTT.

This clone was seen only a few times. Here the CDR3 reads CASSERTRDRGNQPQHF. The CDR3, as DNA: TGTGCCAGCAGCGAAAGGACGCGGGACAGGGGAAATCAGCCCCAGCATTTT. J is TRBJ1-5 and V is TRBV6-1; 10 bases map to TRBD1. There are 17 residues in the CDR3. With 6 bases clipped from V and 4 bases from J, the junction kept 12 bases outside the gene matches. Germline values: CDR1 MNHNS, CDR2 SASEGT.

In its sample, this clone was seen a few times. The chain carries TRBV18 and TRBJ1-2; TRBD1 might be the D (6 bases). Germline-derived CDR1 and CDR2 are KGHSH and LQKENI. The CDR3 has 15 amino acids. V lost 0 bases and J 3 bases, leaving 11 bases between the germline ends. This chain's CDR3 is CASSPPTGQHYGYTF. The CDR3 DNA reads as TGTGCCAGCTCACCACCGACAGGACAGCACTATGGCTACACCTTC. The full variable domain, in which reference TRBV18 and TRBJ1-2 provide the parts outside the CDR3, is NAGVMQNPRHLVRRRGQEARLRCSPMKGHSHVYWYRQLPEEGLKFMVYLQKENIIDESGMPKERFSAEFPKEGPSILRIQQVVRGDSAAYFCASSPPTGQHYGYTFGSGTRLTVV.

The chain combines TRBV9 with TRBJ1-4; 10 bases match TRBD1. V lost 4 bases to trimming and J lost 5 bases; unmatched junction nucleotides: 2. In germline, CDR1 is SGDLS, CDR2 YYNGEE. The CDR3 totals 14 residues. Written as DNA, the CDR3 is TGTGCCAGCAGCCCGGGACAGGGGAATGAAAAACTGTTTTTT. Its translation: CASSPGQGNEKLFF.

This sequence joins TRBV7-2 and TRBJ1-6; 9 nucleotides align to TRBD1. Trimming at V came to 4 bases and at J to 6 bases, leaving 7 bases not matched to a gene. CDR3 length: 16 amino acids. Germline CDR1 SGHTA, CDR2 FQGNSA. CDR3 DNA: TGTGCCAGCAGCTCGTCGGGACAGGGATTTAATTCACCCCTCCACTTT. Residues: CASSSSGQGFNSPLHF.

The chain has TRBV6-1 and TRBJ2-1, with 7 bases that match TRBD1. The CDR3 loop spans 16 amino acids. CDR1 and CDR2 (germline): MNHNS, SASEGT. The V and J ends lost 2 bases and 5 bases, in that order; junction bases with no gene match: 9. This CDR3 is CASSECNGTENNEQFF. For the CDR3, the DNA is TGTGCCAGCAGTGAATGTAACGGGACAGAAAACAATGAGCAGTTCTTC.

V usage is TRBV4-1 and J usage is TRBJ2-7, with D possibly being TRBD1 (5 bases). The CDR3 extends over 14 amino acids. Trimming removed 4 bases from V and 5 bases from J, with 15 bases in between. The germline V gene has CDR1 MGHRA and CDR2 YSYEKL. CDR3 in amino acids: CASSLLYRYHEQYF. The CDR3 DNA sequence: TGCGCCAGCAGCCTCCTTTACAGGTACCACGAGCAGTACTTC.

CDR3 bases: TGCGCCAGCAGCTTGATGGCTAGCGGGGGGAACACAGATACGCAGTATTTT. Protein: CASSLMASGGNTDTQYF. The chain joins TRBV5-1 to TRBJ2-3; 11 nucleotides match TRBD2. Trimming removed 1 base from V and 2 bases from J; junction bases left unmatched: 6. The germline CDR1 and CDR2 sequences are SGHRS and YFSETQ. The CDR3 is 17 residues long.

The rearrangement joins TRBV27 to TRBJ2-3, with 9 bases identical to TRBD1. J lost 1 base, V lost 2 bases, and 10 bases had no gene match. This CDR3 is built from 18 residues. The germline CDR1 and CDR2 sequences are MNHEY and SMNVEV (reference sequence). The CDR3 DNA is TGTGCCAGCAGTTTAGGGGATCGCCGGGACAGGGGCACAGATACGCAGTATTTT. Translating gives CASSLGDRRDRGTDTQYF.

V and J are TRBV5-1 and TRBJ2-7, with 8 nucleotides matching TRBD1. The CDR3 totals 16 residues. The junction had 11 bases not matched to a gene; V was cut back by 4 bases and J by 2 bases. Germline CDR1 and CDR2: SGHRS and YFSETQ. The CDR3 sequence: CASSRDTRTGTYEQYF. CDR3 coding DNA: TGCGCCAGCAGCCGAGACACAAGGACAGGGACCTACGAGCAGTACTTC.

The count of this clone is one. In DNA form, the CDR3 reads TGTGCCAGCAGCCAAGCGGGCGGGTTTACTAATGAAAAACTGTTTTTT. It specifies CASSQAGGFTNEKLFF. The V and J genes are TRBV14 and TRBJ1-4; no definite D call. The CDR3 spans 16 residues. Germline CDR1 SGHDN, CDR2 FVKESK. Trimming shortened V by 1 base and J by 2 bases, and 11 bases separated the two germline ends.

Written as DNA, the CDR3 is TGTGCCAGCAGCTTCCCACGACTAGCGGGGTCACCAGAGACCCAGTACTTC. Protein sequence: CASSFPRLAGSPETQYF. This sequence joins TRBV7-2 and TRBJ2-5; 11 nucleotides line up with TRBD2. The CDR3 covers 17 residues. Germline CDR1 reads SGHTA; CDR2 reads FQGNSA. V shed 3 bases and J 4 bases; nucleotides not matched to a gene: 10.

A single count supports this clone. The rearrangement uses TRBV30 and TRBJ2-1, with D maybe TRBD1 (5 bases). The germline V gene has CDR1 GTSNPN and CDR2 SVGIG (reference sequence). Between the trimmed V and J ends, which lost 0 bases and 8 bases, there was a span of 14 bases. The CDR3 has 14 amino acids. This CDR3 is CAWSVSRVEDEQFF. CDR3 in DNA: TGTGCCTGGAGTGTGAGCAGGGTAGAAGATGAGCAGTTCTTC.

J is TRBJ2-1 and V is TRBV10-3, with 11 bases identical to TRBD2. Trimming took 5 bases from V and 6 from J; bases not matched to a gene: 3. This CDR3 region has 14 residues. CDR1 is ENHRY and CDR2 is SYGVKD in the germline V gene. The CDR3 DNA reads TGTGCCATCAGTACAACTAGCGGGAGCAATGAGCAGTTCTTC. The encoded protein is CAISTTSGSNEQFF.

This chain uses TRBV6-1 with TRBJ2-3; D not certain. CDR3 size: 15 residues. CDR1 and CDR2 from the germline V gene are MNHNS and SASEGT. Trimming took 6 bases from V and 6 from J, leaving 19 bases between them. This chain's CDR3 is CASRYIILHRDTQYF. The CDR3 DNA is TGTGCCAGCAGGTATATTATCCTCCATCGGGATACGCAGTATTTT.

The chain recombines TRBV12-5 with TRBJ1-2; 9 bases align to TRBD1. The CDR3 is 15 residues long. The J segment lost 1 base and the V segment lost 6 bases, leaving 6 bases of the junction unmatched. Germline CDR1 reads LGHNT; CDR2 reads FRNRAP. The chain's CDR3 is CASGIPTGGNYGYTF. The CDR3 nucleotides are TGTGCTAGTGGCATCCCGACAGGGGGTAACTATGGCTACACCTTC.

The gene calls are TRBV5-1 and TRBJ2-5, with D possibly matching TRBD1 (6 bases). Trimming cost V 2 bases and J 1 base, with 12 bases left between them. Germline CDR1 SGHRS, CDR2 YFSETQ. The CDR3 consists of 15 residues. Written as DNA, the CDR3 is TGCGCCAGCAGCTTAACTGGACAGTCCCAAGAGACCCAGTACTTC. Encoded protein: CASSLTGQSQETQYF.

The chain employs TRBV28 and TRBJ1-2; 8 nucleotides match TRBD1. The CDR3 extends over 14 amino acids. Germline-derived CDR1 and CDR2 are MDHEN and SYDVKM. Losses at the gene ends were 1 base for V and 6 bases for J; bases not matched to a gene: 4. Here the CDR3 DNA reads TGTGCCAGCAGTTTATCCTGGACAGGGCATGGCTACACCTTC. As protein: CASSLSWTGHGYTF.

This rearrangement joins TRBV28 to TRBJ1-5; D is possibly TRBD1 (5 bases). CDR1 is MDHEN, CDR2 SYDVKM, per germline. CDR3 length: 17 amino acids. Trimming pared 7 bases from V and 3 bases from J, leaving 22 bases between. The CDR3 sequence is CASTQTRTRSINQPQHF. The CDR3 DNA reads TGTGCCAGCACCCAAACCCGGACACGGTCTATCAATCAGCCCCAGCATTTT.

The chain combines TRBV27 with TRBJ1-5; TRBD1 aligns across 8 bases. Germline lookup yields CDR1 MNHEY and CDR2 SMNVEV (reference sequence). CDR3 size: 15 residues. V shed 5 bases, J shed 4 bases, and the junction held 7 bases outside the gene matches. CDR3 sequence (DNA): TGTGCCAGCAGTACCGGACAGGGACCGAATCAGCCCCAGCATTTT. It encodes CASSTGQGPNQPQHF.

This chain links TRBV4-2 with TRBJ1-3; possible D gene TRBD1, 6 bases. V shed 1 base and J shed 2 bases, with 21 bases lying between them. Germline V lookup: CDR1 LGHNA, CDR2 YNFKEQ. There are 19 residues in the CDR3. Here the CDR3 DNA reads TGTGCCAGCAGCCAAGCGCGGCTTTGGGCAGGGGAGCCTGGAAACACCATATATTTT. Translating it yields CASSQARLWAGEPGNTIYF.

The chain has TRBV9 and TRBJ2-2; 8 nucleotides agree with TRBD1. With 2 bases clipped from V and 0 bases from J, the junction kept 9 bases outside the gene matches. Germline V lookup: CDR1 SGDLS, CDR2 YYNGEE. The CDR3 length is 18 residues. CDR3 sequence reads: CASSVSPGTGSNTGELFF. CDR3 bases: TGTGCCAGCAGCGTTAGTCCCGGGACAGGTTCGAACACCGGGGAGCTGTTTTTT.

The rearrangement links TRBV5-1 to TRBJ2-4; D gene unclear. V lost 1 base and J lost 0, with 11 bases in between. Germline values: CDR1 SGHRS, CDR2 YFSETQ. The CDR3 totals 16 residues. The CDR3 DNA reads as TGCGCCAGCAGCTTGCCGGAGCCTCTAGCCAAAAACATTCAGTACTTC. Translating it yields CASSLPEPLAKNIQYF.

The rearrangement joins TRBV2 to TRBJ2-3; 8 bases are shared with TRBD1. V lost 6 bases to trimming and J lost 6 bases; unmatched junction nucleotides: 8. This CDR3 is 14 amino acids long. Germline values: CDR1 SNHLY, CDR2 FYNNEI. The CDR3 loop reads CASRDGTGGDTQYF. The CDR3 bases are TGTGCCAGCAGGGACGGGACAGGAGGGGATACGCAGTATTTT.

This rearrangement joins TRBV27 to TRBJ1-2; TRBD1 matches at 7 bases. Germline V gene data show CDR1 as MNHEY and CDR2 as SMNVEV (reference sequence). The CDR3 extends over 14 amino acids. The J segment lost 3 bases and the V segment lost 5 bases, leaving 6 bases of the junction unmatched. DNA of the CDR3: TGTGCCAGCAGTCCGACAGGGCTCCACTATGGCTACACCTTC. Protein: CASSPTGLHYGYTF.

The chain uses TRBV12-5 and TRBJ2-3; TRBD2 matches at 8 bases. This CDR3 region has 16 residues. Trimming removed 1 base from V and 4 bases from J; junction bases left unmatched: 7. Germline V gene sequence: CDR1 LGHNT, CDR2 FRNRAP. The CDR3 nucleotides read TGTGCTAGTGGTTTGGATGCCGGGAGGGTCCCAGATACGCAGTATTTT. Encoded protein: CASGLDAGRVPDTQYF.

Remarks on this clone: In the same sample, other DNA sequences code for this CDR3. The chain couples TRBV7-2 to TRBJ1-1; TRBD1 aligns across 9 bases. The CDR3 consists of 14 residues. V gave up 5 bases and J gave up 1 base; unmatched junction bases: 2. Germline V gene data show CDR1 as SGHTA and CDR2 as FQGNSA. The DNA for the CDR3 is TGTGCCAGCAGCCCGGGACAGGGGAACACTGAAGCTTTCTTT. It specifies CASSPGQGNTEAFF.